This T cell receptor (beta chain) comes out of a study of blood T cell repertoires in COVID-19. This CDR3 region has 14 residues. CDR1 is SEHNR and CDR2 is FQNEAQ in the germline V gene (reference sequence). Germline trimming cut 4 bases from V and 2 bases from J; bases unmatched to any gene: 4. This clone was seen just once. Profiled with immunoSEQ multiplex PCR; TCRdb holds only in-frame clones, not every one. The data show 110,000 to 150,000 clones, 88% seen once. The sequenced sample was peripheral blood. V is TRBV7-9 and J is TRBJ2-5; 7 bases are shared with TRBD1. The sequence was collected from a middle-aged man with active or convalescent COVID-19. DNA of the CDR3: TGTGCCAGCAGCTCACCGGGACAGCAAGAGACCCAGTACTTC. Translation gives CASSSPGQQETQYF.